Listed below are T cell receptor beta chains from one sample, sequenced in a study of T cell changes during pregnancy in multiple sclerosis. Sequenced by immunoSEQ multiplex PCR; TCRdb stores in-frame clones only, minus some. The data show about 65,000 clones, roughly 92% seen once. The specimen was CD8+ T cells from peripheral blood mononuclear cells, collected in the third trimester of pregnancy. These receptors all come from a female donor in good health, enrolled as a control in a pregnancy study. Each CDR3 is given with its conserved first and last residue. D genes are given only for firm matches. For some rows the clone size is stated as once, few or many, or as a class when expanded; others skip it.

clone size	V gene	J gene	D gene	CDR3 protein	CDR3 DNA
NA	TRBV6-5	TRBJ2-5	NA	CASSYSGLAETQYF	TGTGCCAGCAGTTACTCGGGGCTAGCGGAGACCCAGTACTTC
NA	TRBV4-2	TRBJ2-1	NA	CASSQDGSEQFF	TGTGCCAGCAGCCAAGATGGCAGTGAGCAGTTCTTC
NA	TRBV27	TRBJ2-7	NA	CASSLQGPTYEQYF	TGTGCCAGCAGTTTACAGGGGCCGACCTACGAGCAGTACTTC
once	TRBV19	TRBJ1-1	NA	CASIPRGNTEAFF	TGTGCCAGTATCCCCCGGGGGAACACTGAAGCTTTCTTT
NA	TRBV5-4	TRBJ2-7	NA	CASSPGSPDHEQYF	TGTGCCAGCAGTCCGGGGAGCCCTGACCACGAGCAGTACTTC
NA	TRBV30	TRBJ1-2	NA	CAQGGTGIGYTF	TGTGCCCAAGGGGGTACAGGGATAGGCTACACCTTC
NA	TRBV4-3	TRBJ1-1	NA	CASSPYVNTEAFF	TGCGCCAGCAGCCCGTATGTGAACACTGAAGCTTTCTTT
NA	TRBV14	TRBJ2-1	TRBD2	CASSQSSGGDEQFF	TGTGCCAGCAGCCAGTCTAGCGGGGGTGATGAGCAGTTCTTC
NA	TRBV7-2	TRBJ1-6	NA	CASSLGSWESPLHF	TGTGCCAGCAGCTTAGGGTCTTGGGAGTCACCCCTCCACTTT
NA	TRBV4-2	TRBJ1-1	NA	CASSQALGREAFF	TGTGCCAGCAGCCAAGCCTTGGGACGGGAGGCTTTCTTT
NA	TRBV5-1	TRBJ1-2	NA	CASSHLGGAGGYTF	TGCGCCAGCAGCCACCTAGGGGGGGCTGGTGGCTACACTTTC
NA	TRBV6-1	TRBJ1-6	NA	CASSEHADSSSYNSPLHF	TGTGCCAGCAGTGAACATGCGGACAGCAGCTCCTATAATTCACCCCTCCACTTT
NA	TRBV4-3	TRBJ2-3	TRBD2	CASSQVRLALYGDTQYF	TGCGCCAGCAGCCAAGTGAGACTAGCACTATATGGGGATACGCAGTATTTT
NA	TRBV6-5	TRBJ2-5	NA	CASSYGGAETQYF	TGTGCCAGCAGTTACGGCGGGGCGGAGACCCAGTACTTC
once	TRBV2	TRBJ2-2	TRBD2	CASSELLAGAMNTTGELFF	TGTGCCAGCAGTGAGTTACTAGCGGGGGCTATGAACACGACCGGGGAGCTGTTTTTT
NA	TRBV15	TRBJ2-7	NA	CATEQDRNYEQYF	TGTGCCACAGAACAGGACAGAAACTACGAGCAGTACTTC
NA	TRBV30	TRBJ1-2	NA	CAWSVQNYGYTF	TGTGCCTGGAGTGTCCAGAACTATGGCTACACCTTC
few	TRBV4-3	TRBJ2-6	NA	CASSQAGTNSGANVLTF	TGCGCCAGCAGCCAAGCGGGGACAAACTCTGGGGCCAACGTCCTGACTTTC
NA	TRBV13	TRBJ2-1	NA	CASSLEEGAWNEQFF	TGTGCCAGCAGCTTAGAGGAGGGCGCCTGGAATGAGCAGTTCTTC
NA	TRBV27	TRBJ2-3	TRBD2	CASSSLAGGSTDTQYF	TGTGCCAGCAGTTCCCTGGCGGGGGGTTCCACAGATACGCAGTATTTT
NA	TRBV19	TRBJ1-2	NA	CASRFGVRGHNYGYTF	TGTGCCAGCCGCTTTGGTGTACGAGGGCATAACTATGGCTACACCTTC
few	TRBV30	TRBJ1-1	NA	CAWSVGGGSEAFF	TGTGCCTGGAGTGTGGGAGGGGGATCGGAAGCTTTCTTT
NA	TRBV13	TRBJ2-5	TRBD2	CASSRFQLAGGGVRETQYF	TGTGCCAGCAGCCGTTTTCAACTAGCGGGGGGCGGTGTCAGAGAGACCCAGTACTTC
NA	TRBV30	TRBJ1-1	NA	CAWSVSSNTEAFF	TGTGCCTGGAGTGTTTCGTCGAACACTGAAGCTTTCTTT
NA	TRBV4-2	TRBJ2-7	TRBD1	CASSPTLAGTDNYEQYF	TGTGCCAGCAGCCCCACCCTCGCCGGGACAGATAACTACGAGCAGTACTTC
NA	TRBV2	TRBJ1-1	TRBD1	CAKGRWTGTNTEAFF	TGTGCCAAGGGTAGGTGGACAGGGACGAACACTGAAGCTTTCTTT
NA	TRBV12-2	TRBJ1-3	NA	CASRLAAWGVLSGNTIYF	TGTGCAAGTCGCTTAGCTGCTTGGGGGGTACTCTCTGGAAACACCATATATTTT
NA	TRBV27	TRBJ1-1	NA	CASSLNFPGTEAFF	TGTGCCAGCAGTTTAAACTTCCCGGGCACTGAAGCTTTCTTT
NA	TRBV6-6	TRBJ1-6	NA	CASSPGGDSPLHF	TGTGCCAGCAGTCCCGGGGGGGACTCACCCCTCCACTTT
NA	TRBV30	TRBJ2-1	NA	CAWARHPTGDGHNEQFF	TGTGCCTGGGCAAGGCATCCGACAGGAGATGGACACAATGAGCAGTTCTTC
few	TRBV14	TRBJ1-1	NA	CASSQEGLGAFF	TGTGCCAGCAGCCAAGAGGGGCTCGGGGCTTTCTTT
NA	TRBV4-1	TRBJ1-1	NA	CASSQEPGMNTEAFF	TGCGCCAGCAGCCAAGAACCGGGAATGAACACTGAAGCTTTCTTT
NA	TRBV14	TRBJ2-3	NA	CASSPTSTGTFLDTQYF	TGTGCCAGCAGCCCAACTTCGACAGGGACTTTCCTAGATACGCAGTATTTT
NA	TRBV27	TRBJ2-7	NA	CASSLGTSPYEQYF	TGTGCCAGCAGCCTAGGGACAAGTCCCTACGAGCAGTACTTC
NA	TRBV4-2	TRBJ1-1	TRBD1	CASSPRTGQNTEAFF	TGTGCCAGCAGCCCTCGGACAGGGCAGAACACTGAAGCTTTCTTT
NA	TRBV27	TRBJ1-1	NA	CASSFAGERNTEAFF	TGTGCCAGCAGTTTTGCAGGGGAAAGGAACACTGAAGCTTTCTTT
NA	TRBV4-1	TRBJ2-2	NA	CASSLLARGADTGELFF	TGCGCCAGCAGCCTCCTTGCCCGGGGTGCCGACACCGGGGAGCTGTTTTTT
NA	TRBV6-6	TRBJ1-1	TRBD1	CASTRGHTEAFF	TGTGCCAGCACCAGGGGGCATACTGAAGCTTTCTTT
NA	TRBV9	TRBJ2-5	NA	CASSPGEREETQYF	TGTGCCAGCAGCCCAGGGGAGAGGGAGGAGACCCAGTACTTC
NA	TRBV19	TRBJ1-2	NA	CASSIVATNYGYTF	TGTGCCAGTAGTATAGTGGCAACAAACTATGGCTACACCTTC
NA	TRBV5-6	TRBJ1-1	NA	CASTPWDNLLNTEAFF	TGTGCCAGCACCCCCTGGGACAACCTTCTGAACACTGAAGCTTTCTTT
NA	TRBV7-9	TRBJ2-5	NA	CASTPAGKETQYF	TGTGCCAGCACCCCGGCCGGGAAAGAGACCCAGTACTTC
NA	TRBV19	TRBJ1-6	TRBD1	CASSGGQAIPLHF	TGTGCCAGTAGTGGAGGACAGGCCATACCCCTCCACTTT
NA	TRBV5-8	TRBJ2-1	TRBD2	CASSPDSGRNEQFF	TGTGCCAGCAGCCCAGATAGCGGGCGGAATGAGCAGTTCTTC
NA	TRBV5-1	TRBJ1-2	TRBD1	CASSLEGQGGNYGYTF	TGCGCCAGCAGCTTGGAGGGACAGGGGGGGAACTATGGCTACACCTTC
NA	TRBV27	TRBJ2-3	TRBD2	CASSLFSGGDTQYF	TGTGCCAGCAGTCTCTTTAGCGGGGGGGATACGCAGTATTTT
NA	TRBV15	TRBJ2-5	NA	CAADPGGGTLETQYF	TGTGCCGCTGACCCTGGGGGGGGGACATTAGAGACCCAGTACTTC
NA	TRBV9	TRBJ2-7	TRBD1	CASSYGVQGAEQYF	TGTGCCAGCAGCTACGGGGTACAGGGGGCCGAGCAGTACTTC
NA	TRBV4-1	TRBJ1-5	TRBD1	CASSQGGQGLQPQHF	TGCGCCAGCAGCCAAGGTGGACAGGGACTTCAGCCCCAGCATTTT
NA	TRBV4-1	TRBJ2-7	TRBD2	CASSQETGTRWYEQYF	TGCGCCAGCAGCCAAGAGACCGGGACTAGGTGGTACGAGCAGTACTTC
NA	TRBV4-3	TRBJ1-3	TRBD1	CASSQGPTGASSGNTIYF	TGCGCCAGCAGCCAAGGACCTACAGGGGCCAGCTCTGGAAACACCATATATTTT
NA	TRBV5-1	TRBJ2-1	TRBD2	CASRDGTSGGRDNEQFF	TGCGCCAGCAGAGACGGGACTAGCGGGGGCCGCGACAATGAGCAGTTCTTC
NA	TRBV2	TRBJ2-7	TRBD1	CASRYTGEGYEQYF	TGTGCCAGCAGGTATACAGGGGAAGGATACGAGCAGTACTTC
NA	TRBV9	TRBJ2-2	TRBD2	CASSVIAGDGTGELFF	TGTGCCAGCAGCGTAATAGCGGGGGATGGAACCGGGGAGCTGTTTTTT
NA	TRBV6-1	TRBJ1-2	TRBD1	CASSDGTGYGYTF	TGTGCCAGCAGTGATGGGACAGGGTATGGCTACACCTTC